This TCR beta chain was sequenced for a study of shared clonotypes between healthy human individuals. The study's findings and limits: Generally, naive subsets came out with larger estimated richness than memory subsets.

CDR3 length equals 11 residues. CDR1 is MDHEN, CDR2 SYDVKM, per germline. Deletions cut 9 bases from V and 4 bases from J, with 9 bases between. Clones were read by immunoSEQ multiplex PCR, and TCRdb kept only the in-frame ones, dropping some. The sample consists of 2 million to 2.5 million clones, roughly 90% of them appearing once. Notes on this clone: The antigen remains undetermined.

This rearrangement joins TRBV28 to TRBJ1-2; weak D call: TRBD1 (5 bases). The receptor was derived from a man between 18 and 29 years old in good health. Some clones in this sample may be carry-over from other donors' samples. Input material: naive CD4+ T cells from PBMCs. Subset given: CD45RA+ positively selected. The CDR3 nucleotides read TGTGCCAGTGGGGCCCTCTATGGCTACACCTTC. Protein: CASGALYGYTF.